This paragraph covers one T cell receptor beta chain sequence. As yet, its antigen is unknown. It was cDNA, reverse transcribed from extracted RNA, that served as the sequencing template. Sequencing used immunoSEQ multiplex PCR; TCRdb keeps in-frame clones, though not all of them. The data contain about 200,000 clones, 55% to 70% of them singletons. The sample belongs to a study of CD8+ T cells in alopecia areata. Across the whole study: Treated patients received severity scores based on the percentage of scalp area affected. Findings and caveats of the study: In blood and scalp, many expanded lesional clones persisted during tofacitinib. Compared with normal scalp, lesional scalp had higher clonality and more expanded CD8+ clones.

Treatment in this sample: oral pan-JAK inhibitor, 5-10 mg twice daily. The V and J ends lost 5 bases and 8 bases respectively, with 10 bases between them. Germline V gene lookup returns CDR1 SGHVS and CDR2 FQNEAQ. This CDR3 region has 13 residues. This clonotype originated in a human donor with alopecia areata. The sample consisted of CD4+ T cells sorted from blood, taken at week 24, from a patient treated with tofacitinib. The rearrangement uses TRBV7-8 and TRBJ1-6, with D unclear. The chain's CDR3 is CASSPNRDSPLHF. The CDR3 DNA sequence: TGTGCCAGCAGCCCTAACAGAGATTCACCCCTCCACTTT. Full variable domain (missing parts from reference TRBV7-8 and TRBJ1-6): GAGVSQSPRYKVAKRGQDVALRCDPISGHVSLFWYQQALGQGPEFLTYFQNEAQLDKSGLPSDRFFAERPEGSVSTLKIQRTQQEDSAVYLCASSPNRDSPLHFGNGTRLTVT.